Each of the 22 T cell receptor beta chains below was sequenced from the same sample in a study of PD-1 blockade in classical Hodgkin lymphoma. Relapses following autologous stem cell transplantation were seen in all patients, with brentuximab vedotin exposure varying. Data came from immunoSEQ multiplex PCR; TCRdb stores just in-frame clones and leaves some out. The repertoire consists of about 94,000 clones, with 85% to 90% occurring once and the leading ten covering about 10%. The input for sequencing was peripheral blood mononuclear cells (PBMCs), taken before the second cycle of nivolumab. These receptors originate from a human donor with classical Hodgkin lymphoma.

The V gene is TRBV29-1, the J gene TRBJ2-1; D possibly corresponds to TRBD2 (5 bases). The CDR3 covers 13 residues. CDR1 and CDR2 (germline): SQVTM, ANQGSEA. With 1 base removed from V and 7 bases from J, the gap between germline ends came to 11 bases. The CDR3 coding sequence is TGCAGCGTTGAAGGGAGGTATCGAAATGAGCAGTTCTTC. Its translation is CSVEGRYRNEQFF.

The CDR3 reads CASSQVLSSGRNEQYF. CDR3 coding DNA: TGCGCCAGCAGCCAAGTGTTGTCTAGCGGGAGGAACGAGCAGTACTTC. This chain connects TRBV4-1 to TRBJ2-7; 11 nucleotides agree with TRBD2. Losses at the gene ends were 1 base for V and 5 bases for J; bases not matched to a gene: 7. This CDR3 is built from 16 residues. Germline lookup yields CDR1 MGHRA and CDR2 YSYEKL.

CDR3 region: CASERTVYNEQFF. CDR3 in DNA: TGTGCCAGCGAACGGACAGTTTACAATGAGCAGTTCTTC. V and J are TRBV5-8 and TRBJ2-1, with D maybe TRBD1 (6 bases). The CDR3 length is 13 residues. V lost 7 bases and J lost 4, with 12 bases in between. CDR1 is SGHTS, CDR2 YDEGEE, per germline.

This sequence joins TRBV28 and TRBJ2-7; D remains ambiguous. The germline CDR1 and CDR2 sequences are MDHEN and SYDVKM. V was shortened by 5 bases and J by 3 bases, with 14 bases between the two germline ends. The CDR3 loop spans 14 amino acids. CDR3 amino acids: CASSPSNWLYEQYF. The CDR3 coding sequence is TGTGCCAGCAGTCCATCGAACTGGCTCTACGAGCAGTACTTC.

The chain recombines TRBV13 with TRBJ1-2, with D possibly matching TRBD1 (6 bases). CDR1 PRHDT and CDR2 FYEKMQ come from the germline V gene (reference sequence). The CDR3 is 14 amino acids. V dropped 4 bases and J dropped 3 bases, with 12 bases sitting between them. Here the CDR3 reads CASSSYREDYGYTF. The CDR3 DNA sequence: TGTGCCAGCAGCTCTTACAGGGAGGACTATGGCTACACCTTC.

The chain recombines TRBV5-1 with TRBJ2-2, with D uncertain. Germline V lookup: CDR1 SGHRS, CDR2 YFSETQ. CDR3 length: 14 amino acids. With 0 bases removed from V and 6 bases from J, the gap between germline ends came to 9 bases. This CDR3 is CASSLATFAGELFF. For the CDR3, the DNA is TGCGCCAGCAGCTTGGCCACCTTTGCCGGGGAGCTGTTTTTT. Variable domain in full (rest from reference TRBV5-1 and TRBJ2-2): KAGVTQTPRYLIKTRGQQVTLSCSPISGHRSVSWYQQTPGQGLQFLFEYFSETQRNKGNFPGRFSGRQFSNSRSEMNVSTLELGDSALYLCASSLATFAGELFFGEGSRLTVL.

V usage is TRBV4-1 and J usage is TRBJ2-5; 9 bases agree with TRBD2. Germline CDR1 reads MGHRA; CDR2 reads YSYEKL. CDR3 length: 13 residues. V lost 9 bases, J lost 13 bases, and 15 bases stayed unmatched. The CDR3 here is CASAKAGGPWVYF. In DNA, the CDR3 is TGCGCCAGTGCAAAAGCGGGAGGTCCCTGGGTGTACTTC.

The rearrangement uses TRBV19 and TRBJ2-7; D possibly corresponds to TRBD2 (5 bases). From germline, CDR1 is LNHDA and CDR2 SQIVND (reference sequence). Trimming cost V 2 bases and J 4 bases, with 9 bases left between them. The length of the CDR3 is 13 residues. This chain's CDR3 is CASSISGSYEQYF. The CDR3 DNA reads as TGTGCCAGTAGTATATCGGGGTCGTACGAGCAGTACTTC.

The rearrangement joins TRBV6-1 to TRBJ1-2; D perhaps matches TRBD1 (5 bases). The CDR3 runs 17 residues. V lost 1 base and J 0 bases, leaving 15 bases between the germline ends. CDR1 is MNHNS, CDR2 SASEGT, per germline. CDR3 sequence: CASSEDMAGYANYGYTF. The CDR3 DNA sequence: TGTGCCAGCAGTGAAGACATGGCAGGGTACGCTAACTATGGCTACACCTTC.

V gene TRBV7-2 combines with J gene TRBJ1-4; 7 bases map to TRBD1. Unmatched junction bases numbered 7, after V lost 1 base and J lost 8 bases. CDR1 and CDR2 (germline): SGHTA, FQGNSA. The CDR3 spans 15 residues. The CDR3, as DNA: TGTGCCAGCAGCTTAGTTTACAGGGGCGACGAAAAACTGTTTTTT. Protein: CASSLVYRGDEKLFF.

This chain links TRBV11-3 with TRBJ2-3; D is unclear. The V end was cut by 4 bases, the J end by 1 base, with 12 bases between. CDR3 length: 15 residues. CDR1 and CDR2 (germline): SGHNT, YENEEA. The CDR3 sequence: CASSSRTEGTDTQYF. The DNA of the CDR3 is TGTGCCAGCAGCTCTCGGACGGAAGGCACAGATACGCAGTATTTT.

The rearrangement links TRBV19 to TRBJ2-1; 9 nucleotides align to TRBD2. Germline trimming cut 3 bases from V and 10 bases from J; bases unmatched to any gene: 7. The germline V gene encodes CDR1 LNHDA and CDR2 SQIVND (reference sequence). This CDR3 spans 14 amino acids. This CDR3 is CASSIFAGGPEQFF. The CDR3, as DNA: TGTGCCAGTAGTATTTTTGCGGGAGGGCCGGAGCAGTTCTTC.

The genes are TRBV6-6 and TRBJ2-7; D gene uncertain. This CDR3 region has 15 residues. The germline CDR1 and CDR2 sequences are MNHNY and SVGAGI (reference sequence). With 0 bases removed from V and 5 bases from J, the gap between germline ends came to 14 bases. The CDR3: CASSYSIGPPDEQYF. CDR3 in DNA: TGTGCCAGCAGTTACTCGATCGGGCCGCCAGACGAGCAGTACTTC.

DNA for the CDR3: TGTGCCAGCAGCTCCCCCGGGACAGGGGGTTGCACAGATACGCAGTATTTT. Translated: CASSSPGTGGCTDTQYF. The genes are TRBV7-8 and TRBJ2-3; 11 positions agree with TRBD1. With V trimmed by 4 bases and J by 1 base, 7 bases remained unmatched. Germline loops: CDR1 SGHVS, CDR2 FQNEAQ. This CDR3 is built from 17 residues.

V usage is TRBV14 and J usage is TRBJ2-7, with TRBD1 as a possible D gene (6 bases). This CDR3 has 13 amino acids. The germline V gene has CDR1 SGHDN and CDR2 FVKESK. The germline V and J ends were trimmed by 1 base and 4 bases, with 8 bases remaining between them. In nucleotides, the CDR3 is TGTGCCAGCAGCCAAGTGGGACATTACGAGCAGTACTTC. Its protein is CASSQVGHYEQYF. The variable domain in full, completed from reference TRBV14 and TRBJ2-7, reads EAGVTQFPSHSVIEKGQTVTLRCDPISGHDNLYWYRRVMGKEIKFLLHFVKESKQDESGMPNNRFLAERTGGTYSTLKVQPAELEDSGVYFCASSQVGHYEQYFGPGTRLTVT.

The chain joins TRBV18 to TRBJ2-6, with 9 bases matching TRBD1. CDR3 length equals 16 residues. The V and J ends lost 7 bases and 2 bases, in that order; junction bases with no gene match: 6. CDR1 and CDR2 from the germline V gene are KGHSH and LQKENI. In DNA form, the CDR3 reads TGTGCCAGCTTCACCGGGACAGGGACTGGGGCCAACGTCCTGACTTTC. It is translated as CASFTGTGTGANVLTF.

The CDR3 reads CASSYTRFGPSGTDEQFF. The CDR3 DNA reads TGTGCCAGCAGTTACACCCGGTTCGGGCCTAGCGGGACCGATGAGCAGTTCTTC. V gene TRBV28 combines with J gene TRBJ2-1; TRBD2 matches 9 bases. The CDR3 has 18 residues. Germline V lookup: CDR1 MDHEN, CDR2 SYDVKM. V lost 4 bases to trimming and J lost 8 bases; unmatched junction nucleotides: 18. The full variable domain, its missing parts supplied by reference TRBV28 and TRBJ2-1, is DVKVTQSSRYLVKRTGEKVFLECVQDMDHENMFWYRQDPGLGLRLIYFSYDVKMKEKGDIPEGYSVSREKKERFSLILESASTNQTSMYLCASSYTRFGPSGTDEQFFGPGTRLTVL.

The V and J genes are TRBV4-1 and TRBJ2-4; TRBD2 might be the D (5 bases). This CDR3 has 14 residues. Germline V lookup: CDR1 MGHRA, CDR2 YSYEKL. V lost 0 bases and J 7 bases, leaving 10 bases between the germline ends. CDR3: CASSQDRTGNIQYF. CDR3 in DNA: TGCGCCAGCAGCCAAGATCGTACGGGGAACATTCAGTACTTC.

The chain employs TRBV7-6 and TRBJ1-4; no definite D call. The germline V gene encodes CDR1 SGHVS and CDR2 FNYEAQ. The CDR3 runs to 14 residues. Trimming took off 2 bases at V and 6 bases at J, with 10 bases between the two ends. The CDR3 sequence is CASSLFENDEKLFF. CDR3 sequence (DNA): TGTGCCAGCAGCTTATTTGAGAATGATGAAAAACTGTTTTTT.

Only one count was recorded for this clone. The chain is built from TRBV9 and TRBJ1-1, with D uncertain. The CDR3 is made up of 15 amino acids. Trimming pared 4 bases from V and 0 bases from J, leaving 13 bases between. Germline V lookup: CDR1 SGDLS, CDR2 YYNGEE. The CDR3 loop is CASSPQTILNTEAFF. The DNA for the CDR3 is TGTGCCAGCAGCCCCCAGACAATCCTGAACACTGAAGCTTTCTTT.

The genes are TRBV28 and TRBJ2-5, with D possibly called TRBD1 or TRBD2 (6 bases each). CDR3 length equals 14 residues. From germline, CDR1 is MDHEN and CDR2 SYDVKM. The V end was cut by 6 bases, the J end by 5 bases, with 16 bases between. For the CDR3, the DNA is TGTGCCAGCAGCCCTTTCTCGGGGGCTGAGACCCAGTACTTC. As protein: CASSPFSGAETQYF.

The chain recombines TRBV4-1 with TRBJ2-7; 8 positions match TRBD2. V was pared by 1 base and J by 2 bases, with 7 bases of the junction left unmatched. This CDR3 contains 16 residues. The germline gives CDR1 MGHRA, CDR2 YSYEKL. The CDR3 coding sequence is TGCGCCAGCAGCCAAGTTGCCGGGAGGGCTCCCTACGAGCAGTACTTC. Translation gives CASSQVAGRAPYEQYF.